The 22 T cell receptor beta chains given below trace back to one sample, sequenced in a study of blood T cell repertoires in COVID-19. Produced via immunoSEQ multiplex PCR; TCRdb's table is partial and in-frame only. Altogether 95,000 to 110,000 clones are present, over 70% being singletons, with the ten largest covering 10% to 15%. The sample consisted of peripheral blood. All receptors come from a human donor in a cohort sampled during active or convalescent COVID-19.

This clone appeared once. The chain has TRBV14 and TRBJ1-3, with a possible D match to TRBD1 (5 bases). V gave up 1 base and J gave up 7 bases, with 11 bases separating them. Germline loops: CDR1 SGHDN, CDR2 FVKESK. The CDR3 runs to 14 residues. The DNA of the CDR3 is TGTGCCAGCAGCCAAGCGGGGACTGCGAACACCATATATTTT. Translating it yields CASSQAGTANTIYF.

CDR3 region: CASSPAAADDGYTF. In DNA form, the CDR3 reads TGTGCCAGCTCACCAGCCGCGGCTGATGATGGCTACACCTTC. The chain employs TRBV18 and TRBJ1-2, with D unresolved. From germline, CDR1 is KGHSH and CDR2 LQKENI. Between the trimmed V and J ends, which lost 2 bases and 6 bases, there was a span of 13 bases. The CDR3 loop spans 14 amino acids. Using reference TRBV18 and TRBJ1-2 for the parts outside the CDR3, the full variable domain is NAGVMQNPRHLVRRRGQEARLRCSPMKGHSHVYWYRQLPEEGLKFMVYLQKENIIDESGMPKERFSAEFPKEGPSILRIQQVVRGDSAAYFCASSPAAADDGYTFGSGTRLTVV.

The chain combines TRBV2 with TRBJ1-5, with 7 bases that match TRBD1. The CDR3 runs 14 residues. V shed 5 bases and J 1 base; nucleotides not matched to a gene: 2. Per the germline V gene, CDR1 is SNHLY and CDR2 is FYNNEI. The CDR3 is CASSRDSSNQPQHF. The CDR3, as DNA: TGTGCCAGCAGTCGGGACAGCAGCAATCAGCCCCAGCATTTT.

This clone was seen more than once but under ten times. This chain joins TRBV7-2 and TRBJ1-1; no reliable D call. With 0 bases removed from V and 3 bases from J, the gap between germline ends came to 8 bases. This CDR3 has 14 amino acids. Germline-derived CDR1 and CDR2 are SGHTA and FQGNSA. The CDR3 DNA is TGTGCCAGCAGCTTAGCTAGGAGTGACACTGAAGCTTTCTTT. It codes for CASSLARSDTEAFF.

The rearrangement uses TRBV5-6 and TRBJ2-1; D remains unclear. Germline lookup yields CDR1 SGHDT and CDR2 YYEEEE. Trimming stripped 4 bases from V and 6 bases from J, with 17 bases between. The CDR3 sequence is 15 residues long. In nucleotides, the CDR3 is TGTGCCAGCAGCCCCGTCCAGAAAACAATCAATGAGCAGTTCTTC. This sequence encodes CASSPVQKTINEQFF. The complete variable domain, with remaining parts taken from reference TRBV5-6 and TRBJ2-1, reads DAGVTQSPTHLIKTRGQQVTLRCSPKSGHDTVSWYQQALGQGPQFIFQYYEEEERQRGNFPDRFSGHQFPNYSSELNVNALLLGDSALYLCASSPVQKTINEQFFGPGTRLTVL.

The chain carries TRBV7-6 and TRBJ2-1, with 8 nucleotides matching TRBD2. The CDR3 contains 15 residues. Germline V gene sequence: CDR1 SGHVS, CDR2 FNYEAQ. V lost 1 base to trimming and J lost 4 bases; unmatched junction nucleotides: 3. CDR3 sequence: CASSLEQRGYNEQFF. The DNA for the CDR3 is TGTGCCAGCAGCTTAGAACAGCGGGGGTACAATGAGCAGTTCTTC.

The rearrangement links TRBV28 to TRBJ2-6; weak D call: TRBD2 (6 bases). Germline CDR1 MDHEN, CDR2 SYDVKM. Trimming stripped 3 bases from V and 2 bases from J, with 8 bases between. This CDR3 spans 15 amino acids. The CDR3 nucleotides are TGTGCCAGCAGTTTGCCGGGGGCTGGGGCCAACGTCCTGACTTTC. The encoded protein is CASSLPGAGANVLTF.

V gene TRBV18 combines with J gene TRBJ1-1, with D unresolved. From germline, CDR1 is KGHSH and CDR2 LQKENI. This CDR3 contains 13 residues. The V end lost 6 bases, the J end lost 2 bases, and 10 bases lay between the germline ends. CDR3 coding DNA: TGTGCCAGCTCCCCCAACTTTAACACTGAAGCTTTCTTT. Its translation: CASSPNFNTEAFF.

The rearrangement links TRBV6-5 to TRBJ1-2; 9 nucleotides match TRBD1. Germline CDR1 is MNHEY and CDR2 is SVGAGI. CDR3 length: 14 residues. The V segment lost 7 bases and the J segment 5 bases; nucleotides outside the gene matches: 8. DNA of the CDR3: TGTGCCAGCACCACAGGGGGCGAAGGGTATGGCTACACCTTC. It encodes CASTTGGEGYGYTF.

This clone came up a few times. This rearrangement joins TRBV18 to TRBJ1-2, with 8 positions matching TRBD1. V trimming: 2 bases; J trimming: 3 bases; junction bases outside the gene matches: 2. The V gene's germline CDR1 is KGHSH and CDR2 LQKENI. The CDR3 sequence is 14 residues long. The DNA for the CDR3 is TGTGCCAGCTCACCAATACAGGGGGACTATGGCTACACCTTC. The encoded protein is CASSPIQGDYGYTF.

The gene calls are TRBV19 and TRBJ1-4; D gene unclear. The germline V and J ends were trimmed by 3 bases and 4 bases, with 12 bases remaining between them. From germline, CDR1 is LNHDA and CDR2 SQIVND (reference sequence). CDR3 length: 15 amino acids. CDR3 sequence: CASSMSAGYNEKLFF. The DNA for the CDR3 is TGTGCCAGTAGTATGTCGGCAGGATATAATGAAAAACTGTTTTTT.

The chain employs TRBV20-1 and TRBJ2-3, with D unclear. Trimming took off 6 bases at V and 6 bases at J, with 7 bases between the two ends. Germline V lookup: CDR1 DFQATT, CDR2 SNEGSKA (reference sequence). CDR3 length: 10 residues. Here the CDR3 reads CSAARDTQYF. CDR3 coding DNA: TGCAGTGCCGCGAGGGATACGCAGTATTTT.

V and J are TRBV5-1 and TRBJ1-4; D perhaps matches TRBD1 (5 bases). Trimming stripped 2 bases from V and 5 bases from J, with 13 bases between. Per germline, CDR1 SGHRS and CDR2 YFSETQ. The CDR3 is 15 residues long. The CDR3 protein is CASSFRRDRNEKLFF. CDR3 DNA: TGCGCCAGCAGCTTTAGGCGGGACCGAAATGAAAAACTGTTTTTT.

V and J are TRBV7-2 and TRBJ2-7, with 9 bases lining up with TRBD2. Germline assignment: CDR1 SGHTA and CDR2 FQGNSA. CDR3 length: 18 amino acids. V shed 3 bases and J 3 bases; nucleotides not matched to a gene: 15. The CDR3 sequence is CASSFIAGGSGGSYEQYF. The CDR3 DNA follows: TGTGCCAGCAGCTTCATCGCCGGGGGTAGCGGGGGTAGCTACGAGCAGTACTTC.

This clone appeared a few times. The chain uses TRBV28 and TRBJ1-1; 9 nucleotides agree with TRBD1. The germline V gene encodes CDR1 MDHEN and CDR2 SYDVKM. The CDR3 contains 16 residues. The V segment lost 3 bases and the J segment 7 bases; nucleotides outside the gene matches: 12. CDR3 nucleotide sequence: TGTGCCAGCAGTTTTCCACCTGGGACAGGGACAGTTGAAGCTTTCTTT. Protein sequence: CASSFPPGTGTVEAFF.

The CDR3 DNA follows: TGTGCCAGCAGACAAGACAGCATTGAAGCTTTCTTT. It translates to CASRQDSIEAFF. This chain uses TRBV12-3 or TRBV12-4 with TRBJ1-1, with a possible D match to TRBD1 (5 bases). This CDR3 comprises 12 residues. The V gene lost 6 bases and the J gene lost 7 bases, with 12 bases spanning the gap.

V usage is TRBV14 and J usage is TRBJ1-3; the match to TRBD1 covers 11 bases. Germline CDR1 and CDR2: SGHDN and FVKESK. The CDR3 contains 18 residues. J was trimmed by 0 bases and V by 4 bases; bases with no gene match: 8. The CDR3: CASSRLTGQGVSGNTIYF. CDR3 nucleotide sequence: TGTGCCAGCAGCCGTTTAACGGGACAGGGGGTCTCTGGAAACACCATATATTTT.

The CDR3 coding sequence is TGTGCCAGCAGTTATAAGGACAGGGAAGCTTTCTTT. It translates to CASSYKDREAFF. The gene calls are TRBV6-1 and TRBJ1-1, with 7 bases that match TRBD1. Germline loops: CDR1 MNHNS, CDR2 SASEGT. This CDR3 region has 12 residues. V shed 5 bases, J shed 8 bases, and the junction held 5 bases outside the gene matches.

The CDR3 nucleotides read TGTGCCAGTAGTATAGAAGCCAGGGGTGGGGAGACCCAGTACTTC. Protein product: CASSIEARGGETQYF. V and J are TRBV19 and TRBJ2-5, with D tentatively TRBD1 (6 bases). The V end lost 0 bases, the J end lost 5 bases, and 13 bases lay between the germline ends. CDR3 length: 15 amino acids. CDR1 LNHDA and CDR2 SQIVND come from the germline V gene (reference sequence).

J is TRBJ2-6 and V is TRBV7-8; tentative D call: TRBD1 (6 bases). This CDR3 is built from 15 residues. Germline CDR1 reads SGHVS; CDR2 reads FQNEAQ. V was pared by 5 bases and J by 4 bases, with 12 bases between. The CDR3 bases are TGTGCCAGCAGCCTACAGGGCGGGGGGGCCAACGTCCTGACTTTC. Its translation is CASSLQGGGANVLTF.

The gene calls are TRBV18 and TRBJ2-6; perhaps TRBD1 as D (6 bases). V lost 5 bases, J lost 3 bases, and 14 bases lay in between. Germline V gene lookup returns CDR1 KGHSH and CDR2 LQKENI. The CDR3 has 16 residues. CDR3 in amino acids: CASSATRGSGANVLTF. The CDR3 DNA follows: TGTGCCAGCTCAGCGACCAGGGGTAGTGGGGCCAACGTCCTGACTTTC.

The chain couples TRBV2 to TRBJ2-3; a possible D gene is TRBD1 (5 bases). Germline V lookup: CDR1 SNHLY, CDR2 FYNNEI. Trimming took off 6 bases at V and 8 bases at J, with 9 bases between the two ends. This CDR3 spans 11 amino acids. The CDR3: CASSAGSTQYF. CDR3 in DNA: TGTGCCAGCAGCGCAGGGTCTACGCAGTATTTT.